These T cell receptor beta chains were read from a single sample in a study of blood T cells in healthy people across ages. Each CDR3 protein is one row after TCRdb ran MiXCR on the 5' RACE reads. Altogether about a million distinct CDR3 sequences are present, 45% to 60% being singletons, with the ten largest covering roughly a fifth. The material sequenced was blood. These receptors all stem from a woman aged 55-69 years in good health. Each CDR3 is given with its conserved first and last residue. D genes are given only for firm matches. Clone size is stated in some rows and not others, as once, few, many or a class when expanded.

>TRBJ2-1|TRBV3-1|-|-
TGTGCCAGCAGCCAGGAACGACAGGTCTCCTACAATGAGCAGTTCTTC
CASSQERQVSYNEQFF
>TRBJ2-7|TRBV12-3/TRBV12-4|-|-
TGTGCCAGCAGGTCGACTGGAGGGTACGGTTACGAGCAGTACTTC
CASRSTGGYGYEQYF
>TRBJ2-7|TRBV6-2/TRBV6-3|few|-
TGTGCCAGCAGTTATCCTGGTTACGAGCAGTACTTC
CASSYPGYEQYF
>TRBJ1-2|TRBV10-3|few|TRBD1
TGTGCCATCAGACAGACAGGGCCAAGGGAGGGCTACACCTTC
CAIRQTGPREGYTF
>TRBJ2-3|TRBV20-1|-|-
TGCAGTGCCGAAGATACGCAGTATTTT
CSAEDTQYF
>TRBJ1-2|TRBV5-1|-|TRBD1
TGCGCCAGCAGCTTGTTCTCGACAGGGGACTATGGCTACACCTTC
CASSLFSTGDYGYTF
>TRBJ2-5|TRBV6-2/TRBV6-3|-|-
TGTGCCAGCAGTTACTCATCGCCTCAGACCCAGTACTTC
CASSYSSPQTQYF
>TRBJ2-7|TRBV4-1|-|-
TGCGCCAGCAGCCCCCACGGACAGTACGAGCAGTACTTC
CASSPHGQYEQYF
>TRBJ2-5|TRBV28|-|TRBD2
TGTGCCAGCAGCCCAGCGGGGGTGGGGACCCAGTACTTC
CASSPAGVGTQYF
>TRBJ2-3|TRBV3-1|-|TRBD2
TGTGCCAGCAGCCAACCTACTAGCGGCCGTCAGGCAGATACGCAGTATTTT
CASSQPTSGRQADTQYF
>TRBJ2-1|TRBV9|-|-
TGTGCCAGCAGCGTAGCGGGGATGATCAATGAGCAGTTCTTC
CASSVAGMINEQFF
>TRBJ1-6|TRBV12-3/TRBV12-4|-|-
TGTGCCAGCAGTGTAGTCAACGAGGAATCACCCCTCCACTTT
CASSVVNEESPLHF
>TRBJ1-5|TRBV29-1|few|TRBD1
TGCAGCGTCGGGACAGGGGATCAGCCCCAGCATTTT
CSVGTGDQPQHF
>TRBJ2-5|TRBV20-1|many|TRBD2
TGCAGTGCAACTCCTTTAACATTGCGGGAGCCGCAAGAGACCCAGTACTTC
CSATPLTLREPQETQYF
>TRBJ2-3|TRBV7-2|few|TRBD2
TGTGCCAGCAGCTTAAATGGGGAGGGTACAGATACGCAGTATTTT
CASSLNGEGTDTQYF
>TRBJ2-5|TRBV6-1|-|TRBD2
TGTGCCAGCGGGACGAGATTAAGGGAGGGAACCCAGTACTTC
CASGTRLREGTQYF
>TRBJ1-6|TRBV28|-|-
TGTGCCAGCAGGGGGCAGGGGTATAATTCACCCCTCCACTTT
CASRGQGYNSPLHF
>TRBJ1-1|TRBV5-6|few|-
TGTGCCAGCAGCCTTGTGGGGGGCAGGACTGAAGCTTTCTTT
CASSLVGGRTEAFF
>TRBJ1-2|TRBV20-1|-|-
TGCAGTGCTCCCCAAACGGGTCCCCCGCGTGGATATGGCTACACCTTC
CSAPQTGPPRGYGYTF
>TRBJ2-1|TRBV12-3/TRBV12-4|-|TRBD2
TGTGCCAGCAGTTTAGCGCTAGGACTAGCGGGAGAGGGCGATGAGCAGTTCTTC
CASSLALGLAGEGDEQFF
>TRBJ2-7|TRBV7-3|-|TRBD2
TGTGCCAGCACCGCGACTAGCGTAGACTACGAGCAGTACTTC
CASTATSVDYEQYF
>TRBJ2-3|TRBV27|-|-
TGTGCCAGCAGTCCAACGTGGGTGGATACGCAGTATTTT
CASSPTWVDTQYF
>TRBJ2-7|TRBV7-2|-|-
TGTGCCAGCAGCTTAGGGGCATCGTACTACGAGCAGTACTTC
CASSLGASYYEQYF
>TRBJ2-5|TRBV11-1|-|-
TGTGCCAGCAGCTTAAGCAGGGGTCCCCAGTACTTC
CASSLSRGPQYF
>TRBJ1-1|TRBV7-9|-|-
TGTGCCAGCAGGCCCAAGCCAGGTTCGTCTCCAGTAGAAGCTTTCTTT
CASRPKPGSSPVEAFF
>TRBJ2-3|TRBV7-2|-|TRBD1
TGTGCCAGCAGCTTGGACAGGAGGAGGACAGATACGCAGTATTTT
CASSLDRRRTDTQYF
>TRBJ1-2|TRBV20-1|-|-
TGCAGTGCTTCGACAGCTAACTATGGCTACACCTTC
CSASTANYGYTF